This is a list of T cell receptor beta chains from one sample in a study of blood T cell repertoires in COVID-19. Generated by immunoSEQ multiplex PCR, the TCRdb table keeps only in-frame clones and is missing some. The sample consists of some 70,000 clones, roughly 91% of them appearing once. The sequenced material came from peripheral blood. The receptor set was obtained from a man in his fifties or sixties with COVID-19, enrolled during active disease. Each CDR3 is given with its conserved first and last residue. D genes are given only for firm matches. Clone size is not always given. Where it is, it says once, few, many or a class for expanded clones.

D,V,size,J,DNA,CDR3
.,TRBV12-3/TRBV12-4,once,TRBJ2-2,TGTGCCAGCAGTTCCCAGGACACCGGGGAGCTGTTTTTT,CASSSQDTGELFF
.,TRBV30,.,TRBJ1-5,TGTGCCTGGAGTCCCGACGGGAATCAGCCCCAGCATTTT,CAWSPDGNQPQHF
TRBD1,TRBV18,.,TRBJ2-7,TGTGCCAGCTCATCGGACAGGGGGATCTCCTACGAGCAGTACTTC,CASSSDRGISYEQYF
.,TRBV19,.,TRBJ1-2,TGTGCCGGGACCTTTTTAAACGGGGGGAAACGTAACTATGGCTACACCTTC,CAGTFLNGGKRNYGYTF
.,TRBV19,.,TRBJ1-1,TGTGCCAGTAGTCTTCGACAAGGATACACTGAAGCTTTCTTT,CASSLRQGYTEAFF
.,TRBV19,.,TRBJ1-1,TGTGCCAGCGTGGACGAAAGGGTCGGGGGTACTGAAGCTTTCTTT,CASVDERVGGTEAFF
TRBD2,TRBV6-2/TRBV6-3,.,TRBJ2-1,TGTGCCAGCAGTTATATTAGCGGGGAACCCTCCTACAATGAGCAGTTCTTC,CASSYISGEPSYNEQFF
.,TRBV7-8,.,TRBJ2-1,TGTGCCAGCAGCTGGACTACCAGCTCCTACAATGAGCAGTTCTTC,CASSWTTSSYNEQFF
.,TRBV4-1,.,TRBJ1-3,TGCGCCAGCAGCCAAGTTTGGGGGCAATCTGGAAACACCATATATTTT,CASSQVWGQSGNTIYF
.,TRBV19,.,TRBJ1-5,TGTGCCAGTACCAGTATCGAGGGGGGGGATCGGAGCAATCAGCCCCAGCATTTT,CASTSIEGGDRSNQPQHF
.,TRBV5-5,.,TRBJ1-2,TGTGCCAGCAGCTTGGCTTATAACTATGGCTACACCTTC,CASSLAYNYGYTF
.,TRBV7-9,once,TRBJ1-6,TGTGCCAGCAGCCGGGTCCTTGATCCAAATTCACCCCTCCACTTT,CASSRVLDPNSPLHF
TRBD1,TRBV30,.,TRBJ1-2,TGTGCCTGGGTGACGGGGACAGGGGACGGCTACACCTTC,CAWVTGTGDGYTF
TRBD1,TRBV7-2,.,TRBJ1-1,TGTGCCAGCAGCCGGTACCCGCGAGGGACAGAGAACACTGAAGCTTTCTTT,CASSRYPRGTENTEAFF
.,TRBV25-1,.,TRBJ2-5,TGTGCCAGCAGTGAATTGAGCCTAGGACTGCGTTTGGAGACCCAGTACTTC,CASSELSLGLRLETQYF
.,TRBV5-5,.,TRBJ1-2,TGTGCCAGCAGCTTGGCGGGGGACTATGGCTACACCTTC,CASSLAGDYGYTF
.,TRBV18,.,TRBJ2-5,TGTGCCAGCTCACCACTCCGGGGGAGCCAGGAGACCCAGTACTTC,CASSPLRGSQETQYF